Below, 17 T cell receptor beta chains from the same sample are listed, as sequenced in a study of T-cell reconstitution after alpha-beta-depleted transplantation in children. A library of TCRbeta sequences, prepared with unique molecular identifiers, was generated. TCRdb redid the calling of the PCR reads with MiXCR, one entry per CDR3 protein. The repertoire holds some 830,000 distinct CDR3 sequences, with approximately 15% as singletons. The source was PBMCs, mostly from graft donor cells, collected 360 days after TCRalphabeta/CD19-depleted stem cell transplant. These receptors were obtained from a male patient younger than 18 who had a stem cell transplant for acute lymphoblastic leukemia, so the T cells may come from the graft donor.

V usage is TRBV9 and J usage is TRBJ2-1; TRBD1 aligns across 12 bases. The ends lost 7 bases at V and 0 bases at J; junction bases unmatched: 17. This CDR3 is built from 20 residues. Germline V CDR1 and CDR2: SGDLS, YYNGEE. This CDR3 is CASAYPQGQGAKSSYNEQFF. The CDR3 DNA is TGTGCCAGCGCCTACCCCCAGGGACAGGGGGCAAAGAGCTCCTACAATGAGCAGTTCTTC.

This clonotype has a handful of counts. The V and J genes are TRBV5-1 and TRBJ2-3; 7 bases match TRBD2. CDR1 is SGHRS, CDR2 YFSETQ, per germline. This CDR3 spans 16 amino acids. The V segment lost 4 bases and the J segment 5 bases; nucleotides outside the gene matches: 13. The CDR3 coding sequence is TGCGCCAGCAGCAACTCCGGGACTAAGACTGTAGATACGCAGTATTTT. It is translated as CASSNSGTKTVDTQYF. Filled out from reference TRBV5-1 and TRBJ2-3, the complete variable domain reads KAGVTQTPRYLIKTRGQQVTLSCSPISGHRSVSWYQQTPGQGLQFLFEYFSETQRNKGNFPGRFSGRQFSNSRSEMNVSTLELGDSALYLCASSNSGTKTVDTQYFGPGTRLTVL.

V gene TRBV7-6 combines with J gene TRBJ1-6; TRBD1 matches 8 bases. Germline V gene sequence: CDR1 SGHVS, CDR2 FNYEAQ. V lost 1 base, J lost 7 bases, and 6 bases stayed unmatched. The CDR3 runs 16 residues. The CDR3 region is CASSLDGQGLNSPLHF. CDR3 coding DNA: TGTGCCAGCAGCTTAGACGGACAGGGTCTGAATTCACCCCTCCACTTT.

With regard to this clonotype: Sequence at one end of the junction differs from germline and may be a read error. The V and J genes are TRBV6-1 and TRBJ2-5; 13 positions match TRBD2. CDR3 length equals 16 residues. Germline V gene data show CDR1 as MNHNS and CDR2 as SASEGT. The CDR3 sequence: CASGDTGTSGKETQYF. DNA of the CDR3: TGTGCCAGCGGTGACACCGGGACTAGCGGGAAAGAGACCCAGTACTTC.

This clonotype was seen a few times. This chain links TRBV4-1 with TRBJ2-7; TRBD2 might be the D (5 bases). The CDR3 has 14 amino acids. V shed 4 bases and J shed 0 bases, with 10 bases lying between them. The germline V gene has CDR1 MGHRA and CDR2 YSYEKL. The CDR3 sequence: CASSPGYGSYEQYF. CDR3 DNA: TGCGCCAGCAGCCCGGGATACGGCTCCTACGAGCAGTACTTC.

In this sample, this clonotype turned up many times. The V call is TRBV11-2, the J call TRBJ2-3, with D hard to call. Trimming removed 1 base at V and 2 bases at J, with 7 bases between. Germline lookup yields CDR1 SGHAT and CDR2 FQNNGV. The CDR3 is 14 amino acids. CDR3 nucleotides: TGTGCCAGCAGCTTAGTTTCCCTCACAGATACGCAGTATTTT. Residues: CASSLVSLTDTQYF.

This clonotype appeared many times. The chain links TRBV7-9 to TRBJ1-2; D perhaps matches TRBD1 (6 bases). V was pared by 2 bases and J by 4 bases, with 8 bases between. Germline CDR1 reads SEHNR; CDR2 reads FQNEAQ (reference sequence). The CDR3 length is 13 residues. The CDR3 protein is CASSLMDSYGYTF. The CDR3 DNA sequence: TGTGCCAGCAGCTTAATGGACAGCTATGGCTACACCTTC.

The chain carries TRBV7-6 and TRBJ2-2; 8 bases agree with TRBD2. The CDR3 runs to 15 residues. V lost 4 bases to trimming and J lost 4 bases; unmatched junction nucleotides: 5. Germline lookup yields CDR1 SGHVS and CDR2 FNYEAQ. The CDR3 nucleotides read TGTGCCAGCAGCTCGTTCGGGGGGGGCACCGGGGAGCTGTTTTTT. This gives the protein CASSSFGGGTGELFF.

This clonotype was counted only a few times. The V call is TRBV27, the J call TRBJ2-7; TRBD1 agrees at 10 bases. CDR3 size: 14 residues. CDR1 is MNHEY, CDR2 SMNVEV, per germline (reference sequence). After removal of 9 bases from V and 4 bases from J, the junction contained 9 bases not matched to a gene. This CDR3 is CASFSGTGVYEQYF. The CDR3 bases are TGTGCCAGTTTTTCCGGGACAGGGGTGTACGAGCAGTACTTC.

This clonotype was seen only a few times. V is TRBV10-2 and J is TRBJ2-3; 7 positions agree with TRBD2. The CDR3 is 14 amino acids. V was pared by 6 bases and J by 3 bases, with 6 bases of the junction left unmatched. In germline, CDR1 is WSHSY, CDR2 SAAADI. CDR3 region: CASRDSGLTDTQYF. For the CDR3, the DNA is TGCGCCAGCAGGGATAGCGGGCTTACAGATACGCAGTATTTT.

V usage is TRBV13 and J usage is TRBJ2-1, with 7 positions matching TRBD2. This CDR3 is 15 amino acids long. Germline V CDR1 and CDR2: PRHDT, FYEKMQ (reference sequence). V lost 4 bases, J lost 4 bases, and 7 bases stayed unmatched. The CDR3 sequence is CASSSGGPPYNEQFF. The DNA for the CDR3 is TGTGCCAGCAGCTCGGGGGGTCCCCCTTACAATGAGCAGTTCTTC.

CDR3 bases: TGTGCCAGCAGTTACGACAGGGGCATTAACGAGCAGTACTTC. Translation: CASSYDRGINEQYF. The chain combines TRBV6-5 with TRBJ2-7, with 8 positions matching TRBD1. V lost 2 bases, J lost 5 bases, and 5 bases stayed unmatched. In germline, CDR1 is MNHEY, CDR2 SVGAGI. CDR3 length equals 14 residues.

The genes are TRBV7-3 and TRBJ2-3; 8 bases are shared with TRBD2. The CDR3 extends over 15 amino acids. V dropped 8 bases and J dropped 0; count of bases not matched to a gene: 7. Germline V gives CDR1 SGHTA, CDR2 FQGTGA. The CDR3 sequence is CASRGGLLSTDTQYF. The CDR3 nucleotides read TGTGCCAGCCGGGGGGGTCTTCTAAGCACAGATACGCAGTATTTT.

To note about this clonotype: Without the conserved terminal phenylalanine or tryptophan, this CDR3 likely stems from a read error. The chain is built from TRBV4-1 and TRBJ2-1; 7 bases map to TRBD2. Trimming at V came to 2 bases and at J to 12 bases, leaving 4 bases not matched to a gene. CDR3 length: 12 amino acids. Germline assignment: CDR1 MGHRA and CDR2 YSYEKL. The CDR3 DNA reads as TGCGCCAGCAGCCAATTAGCGGGCAGGCAGTTCTGC. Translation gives CASSQLAGRQFC.

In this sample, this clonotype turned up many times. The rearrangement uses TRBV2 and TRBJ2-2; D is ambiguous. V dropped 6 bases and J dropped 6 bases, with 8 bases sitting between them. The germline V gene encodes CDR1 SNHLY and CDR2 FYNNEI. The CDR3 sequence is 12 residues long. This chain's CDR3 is CASRRQPGELFF. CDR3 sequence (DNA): TGTGCCAGCAGACGGCAGCCCGGGGAGCTGTTTTTT.

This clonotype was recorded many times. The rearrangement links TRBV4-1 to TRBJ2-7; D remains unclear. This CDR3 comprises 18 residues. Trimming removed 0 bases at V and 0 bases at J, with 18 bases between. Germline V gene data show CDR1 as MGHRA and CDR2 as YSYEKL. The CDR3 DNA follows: TGCGCCAGCAGCCAAGATCTCCCCAGGTCGGCGGTCTCCTACGAGCAGTACTTC. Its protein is CASSQDLPRSAVSYEQYF.

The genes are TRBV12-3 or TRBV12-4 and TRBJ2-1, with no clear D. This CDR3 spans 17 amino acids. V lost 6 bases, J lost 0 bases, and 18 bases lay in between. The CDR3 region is CASSRPLSSFSYNEQFF. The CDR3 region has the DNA TGTGCCAGCAGCCGTCCGTTGTCCTCATTCTCCTACAATGAGCAGTTCTTC.